Listed below are T cell receptor beta chains from one sample, sequenced in a study of T cell repertoires in cytomegalovirus infection. TCRdb re-called the reads through MiXCR, storing one row per CDR3 protein. The sample yields about 360,000 distinct CDR3 sequences, roughly 18% seen once. Sequenced: PBMCs. All receptors derive from a human donor in good health (CMV status not recorded). Some clones in this sample may be carry-over from other donors' samples. CDR3s include the opening cysteine and the closing phenylalanine or tryptophan. Fields, in order: V gene, J gene, D gene, clone size, CDR3 length, CDR3 DNA, CDR3 protein. The D gene is left open where the match is weak. For some rows the clone size is stated as once, few or many, or as a class when expanded; others skip it.

>TRBV12-3/TRBV12-4|TRBJ2-1|TRBD1|NA|13
TGTGCCAGCCAGGGGGATTCCCACAATGAGCAGTTCTTC
CASQGDSHNEQFF
>TRBV19|TRBJ1-5|NA|NA|14
TGTGCCAGTAGGGCCCGATATTCCAATCAGCCCCAGCATTTT
CASRARYSNQPQHF
>TRBV20-1|TRBJ2-7|NA|few|13
TGCAGTGCTATCAGGGGGGCTGGAGACGAGCAGTACTTC
CSAIRGAGDEQYF
>TRBV12-3/TRBV12-4|TRBJ1-4|NA|NA|16
TGTGCCAGCAGTATCCTCCCGGGATCGGGGTATGAAAAACTGTTTTTT
CASSILPGSGYEKLFF
>TRBV20-1|TRBJ2-5|TRBD1|once|15
TGCAGTGCTAGAGATCCACAGGGGGCGCAGGGGACCCAGTACTTC
CSARDPQGAQGTQYF
>TRBV20-1|TRBJ2-5|NA|NA|12
TGCAGTGCTAGTGGGGAAGGGGAGACCCAGTACTTC
CSASGEGETQYF
>TRBV7-2|TRBJ2-2|NA|many|15
TGTGCCAGCAGCTTATTGGGCCCGCGGACCGGGGAGCTGTTTTTT
CASSLLGPRTGELFF
>TRBV7-8|TRBJ2-5|NA|NA|13
TGTGCCACCAACCCTGGCGAATGGGAGACCCAGTACTTC
CATNPGEWETQYF
>TRBV7-9|TRBJ1-6|NA|NA|14
TGTGCCAGCAGACAGAGCTCCTATAATTCACCCCTCCACTTT
CASRQSSYNSPLHF
>TRBV28|TRBJ2-1|TRBD2|few|15
TGTGCCAGCAGTTCGAGGGACTACTCCTACAATGAGCAGTTCTTC
CASSSRDYSYNEQFF
>TRBV6-2/TRBV6-3|TRBJ2-3|TRBD2|few|14
TGTGCCAGTGGACTAGCGGGAGCCCCAGATACGCAGTATTTT
CASGLAGAPDTQYF
>TRBV20-1|TRBJ1-1|NA|few|11
TGCAGTGCTAGGGTGGACACTGAAGCTTTCTTT
CSARVDTEAFF
>TRBV20-1|TRBJ2-3|NA|many|15
TGCAGTGCTAGAAGCCCGTCCTCGGGCACAGATACGCAGTATTTT
CSARSPSSGTDTQYF
>TRBV12-3/TRBV12-4|TRBJ1-1|TRBD1|many|11
TGTGCCAGCAGATCGACAGGGAAAGCTTTCTTT
CASRSTGKAFF
>TRBV6-6|TRBJ2-5|NA|NA|19
TGTGCCAGCAGTCAGCATTCACTCCTTCATGGTCGGTACCAAGAGACCCAGTACTTC
CASSQHSLLHGRYQETQYF
>TRBV20-1|TRBJ2-3|TRBD2|few|15
TGCAGTGCTAGGCACGGGACTAGCGGGGGAGATACGCAGTATTTT
CSARHGTSGGDTQYF
>TRBV7-9|TRBJ2-5|NA|many|14
TGTGCCAGCAGCTTACGGGGGAGCCAAGAGACCCAGTACTTC
CASSLRGSQETQYF
>TRBV20-1|TRBJ1-2|TRBD1|NA|13
TGCAGTGCTACGTGGGGACAGGGTTTTGGCTACACCTTC
CSATWGQGFGYTF
>TRBV7-8|TRBJ2-1|TRBD2|many|14
TGTGCCAGCAGCAAGCGGGAGGCTGACAATGAGCAGTTCTTC
CASSKREADNEQFF
>TRBV7-9|TRBJ1-5|NA|few|14
TGTGCCAGCAGCCACAGCTATAGCAATCAGCCCCAGCATTTT
CASSHSYSNQPQHF
>TRBV7-2|TRBJ2-4|TRBD2|many|18
TGTGCCAGCAGCCCGCGGCTAGCGGTTCCTCTAGCCAAAAACATTCAGTACTTC
CASSPRLAVPLAKNIQYF
>TRBV6-6|TRBJ1-1|NA|few|13
TGTGCCAGCAGTTACGCCATGAACACTGAAGCTTTCTTT
CASSYAMNTEAFF
>TRBV20-1|TRBJ1-6|NA|many|16
TGCAGTGCTTGGACCCCTGGAAGGGTTGATAATTCACCCCTCCACTTT
CSAWTPGRVDNSPLHF
>TRBV7-2|TRBJ2-3|TRBD2|many|17
TGTGCCAGCAGCCCCGAGCGGGGGGGCCGGGGTACAGATACGCAGTATTTT
CASSPERGGRGTDTQYF
>TRBV27|TRBJ1-1|NA|NA|15
TGTGCCAGCAGTTTAAAATGGGAGGTGAACACTGAAGCTTTCTTT
CASSLKWEVNTEAFF
>TRBV5-1|TRBJ2-7|NA|few|14
TGCGCCAGCAGCTTCGGGGGTCCCTCCTACGAGCAGTACTTC
CASSFGGPSYEQYF